Here is one T cell receptor beta chain with its context. Its matching antigen is unknown. This specimen belongs to a study of PD-1 blockade in classical Hodgkin lymphoma. Study-wide context: Patients were given intravenous nivolumab, 3 mg/kg, every 2 weeks.

Sequencing used immunoSEQ multiplex PCR; TCRdb keeps in-frame clones, though not all of them. The sample yields thousands of clones, around four fifths seen once. Documented time point: cycle 4 day 1 (C4D1), after five to seven weeks of nivolumab. Relapse after autologous stem cell transplantation occurred in every patient, and brentuximab vedotin exposure varied. Best overall response was complete response, partial response or progressive disease in these relapsed/refractory classical Hodgkin lymphoma patients. The germline CDR1 and CDR2 sequences are LGHNA and YSLEER. The CDR3 totals 18 residues. The V end was cut by 0 bases, the J end by 0 bases, with 15 bases between. Study observations and caveats: Baseline TCR diversity was reportedly lower in newly diagnosed patients than healthy donors. TCR diversity in CD4+, not CD8+, cells rose significantly by C4D1.

This rearrangement joins TRBV4-3 to TRBJ1-5; tentative D call: TRBD1 (5 bases). The specimen was peripheral blood mononuclear cells (PBMCs), collected before the fourth cycle of nivolumab. This receptor was identified in a human donor with classical Hodgkin lymphoma. For the CDR3, the DNA is TGCGCCAGCAGCCAAGAGCCGTTTTGGGGCTATAGCAATCAGCCCCAGCATTTT. Encoded protein: CASSQEPFWGYSNQPQHF.